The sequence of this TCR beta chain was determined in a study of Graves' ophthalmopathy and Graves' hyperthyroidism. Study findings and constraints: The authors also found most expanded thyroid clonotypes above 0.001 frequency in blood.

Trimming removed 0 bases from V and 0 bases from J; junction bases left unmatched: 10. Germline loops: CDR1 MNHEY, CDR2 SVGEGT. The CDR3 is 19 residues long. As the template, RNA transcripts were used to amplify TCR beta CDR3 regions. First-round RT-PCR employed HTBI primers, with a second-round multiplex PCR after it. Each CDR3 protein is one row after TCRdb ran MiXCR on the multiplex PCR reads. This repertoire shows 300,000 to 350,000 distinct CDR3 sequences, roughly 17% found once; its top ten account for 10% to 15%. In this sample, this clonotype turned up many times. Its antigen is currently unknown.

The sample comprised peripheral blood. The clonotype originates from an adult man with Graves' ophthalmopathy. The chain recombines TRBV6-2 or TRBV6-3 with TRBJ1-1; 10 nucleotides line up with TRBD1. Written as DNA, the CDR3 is TGTGCCAGCAGTTACTCGTCCCGACAGGGGGCTAGGATGAACACTGAAGCTTTCTTT. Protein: CASSYSSRQGARMNTEAFF.